The 13 T cell receptor beta chains below come from one sample, sequenced in a study of blood T cell repertoires in COVID-19. Assay: immunoSEQ multiplex PCR; the TCRdb copy retains only in-frame clones and omits some. Here the sample spans about 64,000 clones, about 79% being singletons. Material: peripheral blood. All receptors come from a woman aged 60 to 75 with acute or convalescent COVID-19.

The rearrangement joins TRBV10-3 to TRBJ1-5; maybe TRBD1 (5 bases). V shed 3 bases and J shed 7 bases, with 10 bases lying between them. CDR3 length equals 13 residues. Germline CDR1 ENHRY, CDR2 SYGVKD. The chain's CDR3 is CAISDRGSQPQHF. The CDR3 DNA reads TGTGCCATCAGTGATAGGGGTTCCCAGCCCCAGCATTTT.

V gene TRBV2 combines with J gene TRBJ2-3, with 10 positions matching TRBD2. J lost 4 bases, V lost 10 bases, and 2 bases had no gene match. The V gene's germline CDR1 is SNHLY and CDR2 FYNNEI. The CDR3 consists of 12 residues. The CDR3 spells CAIGLAADTQYF. The CDR3 DNA sequence: TGTGCCATTGGACTAGCGGCAGATACGCAGTATTTT.

The chain joins TRBV7-9 to TRBJ1-1; 9 bases map to TRBD1. The germline CDR1 and CDR2 sequences are SEHNR and FQNEAQ (reference sequence). There are 12 residues in the CDR3. V lost 7 bases, J lost 5 bases, and 2 bases stayed unmatched. The CDR3 sequence: CASTDRGTEAFF. CDR3 nucleotides: TGTGCCAGCACCGACAGGGGGACTGAAGCTTTCTTT.

This clone has only one observation. The chain links TRBV2 to TRBJ1-1; 7 nucleotides match TRBD1. Germline lookup yields CDR1 SNHLY and CDR2 FYNNEI. CDR3 length: 13 amino acids. V trimming: 7 bases; J trimming: 1 base; junction bases outside the gene matches: 3. CDR3 region: CASKGQANTEAFF. As DNA, the CDR3 is TGTGCCAGCAAAGGACAGGCGAACACTGAAGCTTTCTTT.

This clone appeared a few times. DNA for the CDR3: TGTGCCAGCAGACCCACCCCTAGGCCAGGGGATAGCAATCAGCCCCAGCATTTT. Its protein product is CASRPTPRPGDSNQPQHF. The rearrangement uses TRBV2 and TRBJ1-5, with D possibly being TRBD1 (6 bases). Germline CDR1 is SNHLY and CDR2 is FYNNEI. The CDR3 runs 18 residues. V lost 6 bases and J lost 0, with 21 bases in between.

V is TRBV5-1 and J is TRBJ2-7; 9 bases match TRBD2. Germline CDR1 is SGHRS and CDR2 is YFSETQ. Germline trimming cut 4 bases from V and 4 bases from J; bases unmatched to any gene: 6. CDR3 size: 14 residues. In DNA form, the CDR3 reads TGCGCCAGCAGCCTTAGCGGGGGTTTATACGAGCAGTACTTC. It specifies CASSLSGGLYEQYF.

CDR3 bases: TGTGCCAGCAGCGCGGGACAGGGTAGGAATGAGCAGTTCTTC. It translates to CASSAGQGRNEQFF. This chain connects TRBV9 to TRBJ2-1; 9 bases agree with TRBD1. With V trimmed by 3 bases and J by 7 bases, 5 bases remained unmatched. The germline gives CDR1 SGDLS, CDR2 YYNGEE. CDR3 size: 14 residues.

The rearrangement links TRBV3-1 (or the pseudogene TRBV3-2) to TRBJ1-1; D not certain. The V and J ends lost 0 bases and 11 bases respectively, with 10 bases between them. Germline assignment: CDR1 LGHDT and CDR2 YNNKEL (reference sequence). This CDR3 has 12 residues. CDR3 bases: TGTGCCAGCAGCCAAGAATCGGGTCGCGCTTTCTTT. Protein sequence: CASSQESGRAFF.

This chain uses TRBV14 with TRBJ2-3; TRBD2 matches at 11 bases. The ends lost 5 bases at V and 0 bases at J; junction bases unmatched: 7. This CDR3 is built from 17 residues. Germline lookup yields CDR1 SGHDN and CDR2 FVKESK. For the CDR3, the DNA is TGTGCCAGCAGCTTCGGACTAGCGGGTAGTAGCACAGATACGCAGTATTTT. Its translation is CASSFGLAGSSTDTQYF.

The chain recombines TRBV5-6 with TRBJ1-6, with 7 bases aligning to TRBD1. The CDR3 runs 13 residues. Per germline, CDR1 SGHDT and CDR2 YYEEEE. V was clipped by 6 bases and J by 7 bases; unmatched bases: 4. The DNA of the CDR3 is TGTGCCAGCACCCCGGGACAGAATTCACCCCTCCACTTT. Translating it yields CASTPGQNSPLHF.

This chain uses TRBV29-1 with TRBJ2-7; D perhaps matches TRBD1 (5 bases). The germline V and J ends were trimmed by 2 bases and 3 bases, with 11 bases remaining between them. Germline V gives CDR1 SQVTM, CDR2 ANQGSEA. The CDR3 is made up of 13 amino acids. The CDR3 is CSVETTGGYEQYF. CDR3 coding DNA: TGCAGCGTTGAAACAACAGGTGGCTACGAGCAGTACTTC.

This chain joins TRBV5-1 and TRBJ2-3; the match to TRBD1 covers 7 bases. This CDR3 has 16 amino acids. The trim removed 2 bases at V and 0 bases at J, leaving 6 bases unmatched. CDR1 and CDR2 (germline): SGHRS, YFSETQ. CDR3 residues: CASSFIKGASTDTQYF. The CDR3 coding sequence is TGCGCCAGCAGCTTTATAAAGGGGGCCAGCACAGATACGCAGTATTTT.

The chain recombines TRBV14 with TRBJ1-2, with D possibly TRBD1 on 6 matching bases. V dropped 0 bases and J dropped 4 bases, with 12 bases sitting between them. Germline CDR1 and CDR2: SGHDN and FVKESK. The CDR3 spans 15 residues. As DNA, the CDR3 is TGTGCCAGCAGCCAAGATGCAGGACAGATCTATGGCTACACCTTC. As protein: CASSQDAGQIYGYTF. The full variable domain, completed using reference TRBV14 and TRBJ1-2, is EAGVTQFPSHSVIEKGQTVTLRCDPISGHDNLYWYRRVMGKEIKFLLHFVKESKQDESGMPNNRFLAERTGGTYSTLKVQPAELEDSGVYFCASSQDAGQIYGYTFGSGTRLTVV.